This T cell receptor beta chain came from a study of technical replicates of blood from a few donors (dated by TCRdb to 2016 to 2017). Receptor libraries were prepared by the immunoSEQ multiplex PCR assay. TCRdb provides this immuneACCESS table in a form limited to in-frame rearrangements. Some clones are lacking; in checked studies, under half of them reflect an unresolved V gene, and why the rest are absent is not known. The sample table contains around 84,000 clones; only one count was recorded for roughly 97% of them. The ten biggest clones cover 0.15% to 0.2% of the sample. Notes on this clone: Its antigen is currently not known. Base qualities are missing; no much larger clone stands one base away.

The receptor comes from a human donor in good health. What was sequenced was T cells isolated from PBMCs.

The DNA sequence reads TGTGCCAGCAGTGAAGGTGGCGGGACCTCCTACAATGAGCAGTTCTTC. It encodes CASSEGGGTSYNEQFF. The rearranged chain carries TRBV2 and TRBJ2-1; the D gene is perhaps TRBD2, from 6 matching bases. The germline V gene yields SNHLY for CDR1 and FYNNEI for CDR2. From cysteine to phenylalanine, the CDR3 is 16 amino acids long. The kept DNA is CDR3 alone, 48 bases in frame from the first base. V was cut back by 1 base and J by 0 bases, leaving a gap of 10 bases between them.